This is a list of T cell receptor beta chains from one sample in a study of human T cells and chemical hapten exposure. TCRdb ran MiXCR on the RACE reads and lists one entry per CDR3 protein. The sample contains approximately 82,000 distinct CDR3 sequences, approximately 12% of which appear only once. The starting material was whole blood, obtained in connection with sensitization to the hapten diphenylcyclopropenone (DPC). The receptors were sampled from a woman aged 55 to 70 with alopecia areata. Some clones in this sample may be carry-over from other donors' samples. The CDR3 runs from the conserved cysteine through the conserved F or W. A D gene is named only where the DNA matches it firmly. Clone size is given for some rows only: seen once, a few or many times, or a class if the clone is expanded.

d_gene: NA; v_gene: TRBV29-1; abundance: NA; j_gene: TRBJ1-4; CDR3nt: TGCAGCGTTCGGACACCTAATGAAAAACTGTTTTTT; CDR3aa: CSVRTPNEKLFF
d_gene: NA; v_gene: TRBV6-6; abundance: many; j_gene: TRBJ1-5; CDR3nt: TGTGCCAGCCTGGATCGCCTGAGCAATCAGCCCCAGCATTTT; CDR3aa: CASLDRLSNQPQHF
d_gene: NA; v_gene: TRBV18; abundance: few; j_gene: TRBJ1-1; CDR3nt: TGTGCCAGCTCACAGGGTATTGACACTGAAGCTTTCTTT; CDR3aa: CASSQGIDTEAFF
d_gene: TRBD1; v_gene: TRBV5-1; abundance: NA; j_gene: TRBJ2-2; CDR3nt: TGCGCCAGCAGGACAGGGCTGGGGACCGGGGAGCTGTTTTTT; CDR3aa: CASRTGLGTGELFF
d_gene: NA; v_gene: TRBV11-2; abundance: NA; j_gene: TRBJ1-1; CDR3nt: TGTGCCAGCATTGTGACCTCCGCGGGGACTGAAGCTTTCTTT; CDR3aa: CASIVTSAGTEAFF
d_gene: NA; v_gene: TRBV20-1; abundance: many; j_gene: TRBJ2-1; CDR3nt: TGCAGTGCTCTTTGGGGGTTATTCGCCAATGAGCAGTTCTTC; CDR3aa: CSALWGLFANEQFF
d_gene: TRBD2; v_gene: TRBV5-4; abundance: NA; j_gene: TRBJ2-3; CDR3nt: TGTGCCAGCAGCACCCAGGGACTAGCGAGCACAGATACGCAGTATTTT; CDR3aa: CASSTQGLASTDTQYF
d_gene: TRBD1; v_gene: TRBV20-1; abundance: many; j_gene: TRBJ1-6; CDR3nt: TGCAGTGCTCTAGGACAGGGCTATTCACCCCTCCACTTT; CDR3aa: CSALGQGYSPLHF
d_gene: NA; v_gene: TRBV3-1; abundance: few; j_gene: TRBJ1-2; CDR3nt: TGTGCCAGCAGCCAACCGCTTAGCTATGGCTACACCTTC; CDR3aa: CASSQPLSYGYTF
d_gene: NA; v_gene: TRBV5-1; abundance: many; j_gene: TRBJ1-1; CDR3nt: TGCGCCAGCAGCTCGGACGGATGGAACACTGAAGCTTTCTTT; CDR3aa: CASSSDGWNTEAFF
d_gene: TRBD1; v_gene: TRBV29-1; abundance: NA; j_gene: TRBJ2-7; CDR3nt: TGCAGCGTTGGGGACAGGGTCTCCTACGAGCAGTACTTC; CDR3aa: CSVGDRVSYEQYF
d_gene: NA; v_gene: TRBV5-1; abundance: NA; j_gene: TRBJ2-2; CDR3nt: TGCGCCAGCAGCCCGGGGGGCCCGAACACCGGGGAGCTGTTTTTT; CDR3aa: CASSPGGPNTGELFF
d_gene: NA; v_gene: TRBV18; abundance: many; j_gene: TRBJ1-1; CDR3nt: TGTGCCAGCTCACCTAGCATGGACAACACTGAAGCTTTCTTT; CDR3aa: CASSPSMDNTEAFF
d_gene: NA; v_gene: TRBV3-1; abundance: NA; j_gene: TRBJ1-4; CDR3nt: TGTGCCAGCAGCCGGACAGACGAAAAACTGTTTTTT; CDR3aa: CASSRTDEKLFF
d_gene: NA; v_gene: TRBV20-1; abundance: NA; j_gene: TRBJ1-2; CDR3nt: TGCAGTGCTAGACCGAACCGAGCGGTGTCAGGGTCTAACTATGGCTACACCTTC; CDR3aa: CSARPNRAVSGSNYGYTF
d_gene: NA; v_gene: TRBV6-5; abundance: many; j_gene: TRBJ1-6; CDR3nt: TGTGCCAGCAGTTACTCGTGGCAGAATAATTCACCCCTCCACTTT; CDR3aa: CASSYSWQNNSPLHF
d_gene: NA; v_gene: TRBV10-1; abundance: many; j_gene: TRBJ2-3; CDR3nt: TGCGCCAGCAGTGGGGGGACGGCCGAGATGAATACGCAGTATTTT; CDR3aa: CASSGGTAEMNTQYF
d_gene: NA; v_gene: TRBV15; abundance: NA; j_gene: TRBJ2-1; CDR3nt: TGTGCCGCCCGCGCCCAGGGATCGCACAATGAGCAGTTCTTC; CDR3aa: CAARAQGSHNEQFF
d_gene: NA; v_gene: TRBV13; abundance: many; j_gene: TRBJ2-1; CDR3nt: TGTGCCAGCAGAACGACCCATGAGCAGTTCTTC; CDR3aa: CASRTTHEQFF
d_gene: NA; v_gene: TRBV11-2; abundance: NA; j_gene: TRBJ2-3; CDR3nt: TGTGCCAGCAGTCCGGAAGGGGGCGGGAGGACGCAGTATTTT; CDR3aa: CASSPEGGGRTQYF
d_gene: TRBD2; v_gene: TRBV7-6; abundance: many; j_gene: TRBJ2-3; CDR3nt: TGTGCCAGCAGCTTGCACGGGGGGGCCAGAGATACGCAGTATTTT; CDR3aa: CASSLHGGARDTQYF
d_gene: TRBD2; v_gene: TRBV10-3; abundance: once; j_gene: TRBJ2-1; CDR3nt: TGTGCCATCAGTGCAGGGACTACCTCCTACAATGAGCAGTTCTTC; CDR3aa: CAISAGTTSYNEQFF
d_gene: TRBD1; v_gene: TRBV5-4; abundance: many; j_gene: TRBJ1-2; CDR3nt: TGTGCCAGCAGTTACCCAGGGGGCCCCGCTAACTATGGCTACACCTTC; CDR3aa: CASSYPGGPANYGYTF
d_gene: TRBD2; v_gene: TRBV20-1; abundance: NA; j_gene: TRBJ2-1; CDR3nt: TGCAGTGCTAGCGGGGGGGCCCAAGGTGAGCAGTTCTTC; CDR3aa: CSASGGAQGEQFF
d_gene: TRBD2; v_gene: TRBV12-3/TRBV12-4; abundance: many; j_gene: TRBJ2-5; CDR3nt: TGTGCCAGCAGTTCTAGCGGGGGGGCGAGGCGAGAGACCCAGTACTTC; CDR3aa: CASSSSGGARRETQYF
d_gene: NA; v_gene: TRBV10-3; abundance: NA; j_gene: TRBJ1-3; CDR3nt: TGTGCCATCAGCCACTCTGGAAACACCATATATTTT; CDR3aa: CAISHSGNTIYF
d_gene: TRBD1; v_gene: TRBV9; abundance: many; j_gene: TRBJ1-3; CDR3nt: TGTGCCAGCAGCATCTTACAGGGGGCAGGGGTCGACACCATATATTTT; CDR3aa: CASSILQGAGVDTIYF
d_gene: NA; v_gene: TRBV3-1; abundance: few; j_gene: TRBJ1-1; CDR3nt: TGTGCCAGCAGCCAAGATCTCCAGGGGGCTTTCTTT; CDR3aa: CASSQDLQGAFF
d_gene: NA; v_gene: TRBV18; abundance: few; j_gene: TRBJ2-3; CDR3nt: TGTGCCAGCTCACCCCAATGGGGACCGCAGTATTTT; CDR3aa: CASSPQWGPQYF
d_gene: NA; v_gene: TRBV11-2; abundance: few; j_gene: TRBJ1-5; CDR3nt: TGTGCCAGCAGCTTATTCAGGGGCGGTCAGCCCCAGCATTTT; CDR3aa: CASSLFRGGQPQHF
d_gene: TRBD1; v_gene: TRBV23-1; abundance: NA; j_gene: TRBJ2-7; CDR3nt: TGCGCCAAAATATCCCAACCGGGACAGGGGCCCTACGAGCAGTACTTC; CDR3aa: CAKISQPGQGPYEQYF
d_gene: NA; v_gene: TRBV5-5; abundance: few; j_gene: TRBJ2-7; CDR3nt: TGTGCCAGCAGCCTTCGGGACCCTACGGAGCAGTACTTC; CDR3aa: CASSLRDPTEQYF
d_gene: NA; v_gene: TRBV30; abundance: few; j_gene: TRBJ2-1; CDR3nt: TGTGCCTGGAGTGGACGGACAGTAAGGGCACCCAATGAGCAGTTCTTC; CDR3aa: CAWSGRTVRAPNEQFF
d_gene: TRBD1; v_gene: TRBV2; abundance: many; j_gene: TRBJ1-1; CDR3nt: TGTGCCAGCATTGACCAGGGGGCCCACACTGAAGCTTTCTTT; CDR3aa: CASIDQGAHTEAFF
d_gene: NA; v_gene: TRBV7-9; abundance: many; j_gene: TRBJ1-4; CDR3nt: TGTGCCAGCAGCGTGGGGGTTGCAACTAATGAAAAACTGTTTTTT; CDR3aa: CASSVGVATNEKLFF
d_gene: TRBD2; v_gene: TRBV20-1; abundance: few; j_gene: TRBJ2-1; CDR3nt: TGCAGTGCTGTACTAGCGGGGGGCGGTGAGCAGTTCTTC; CDR3aa: CSAVLAGGGEQFF
d_gene: NA; v_gene: TRBV5-1; abundance: few; j_gene: TRBJ2-5; CDR3nt: TGCGCCAGCTGCTACTCCGGGACACAGCAAGAGACCCAGTACTTC; CDR3aa: CASCYSGTQQETQYF
d_gene: TRBD2; v_gene: TRBV10-3; abundance: many; j_gene: TRBJ2-3; CDR3nt: TGTGCCATCAGAGACTCGAGCGGGGGGGCCGGGGATACGCAGTATTTT; CDR3aa: CAIRDSSGGAGDTQYF
d_gene: NA; v_gene: TRBV2; abundance: few; j_gene: TRBJ1-5; CDR3nt: TGTGCCAGCAGTGAAGCAAGGCAGCTCAATCAGCCCCAGCATTTT; CDR3aa: CASSEARQLNQPQHF
d_gene: NA; v_gene: TRBV12-3/TRBV12-4; abundance: few; j_gene: TRBJ1-2; CDR3nt: TGTGCCAGCAGTTTAGGAGGGCGAGCTAACTATGGCTACACCTTC; CDR3aa: CASSLGGRANYGYTF
d_gene: NA; v_gene: TRBV3-1; abundance: NA; j_gene: TRBJ2-1; CDR3nt: TGTGCCAGCAGCCAAGGGCAGGAGAACAATGAGCAGTTCTTC; CDR3aa: CASSQGQENNEQFF
d_gene: TRBD1; v_gene: TRBV5-1; abundance: NA; j_gene: TRBJ2-7; CDR3nt: TGCGCCAGCAGCCGGGACAGGGTATCCTCCTACGAGCAGTACTTC; CDR3aa: CASSRDRVSSYEQYF